This T cell receptor beta chain was sequenced in a study of metastatic and nonmetastatic thyroid tumors. Study-wide background: Thyroid patients, malignant and benign, had repertoires compared across blood and tumor or nodule tissue.

This clone was seen a few times. Antigen specificity is unknown. In the study's own analysis: A distant-metastasis classifier for papillary thyroid cancer was built using CDR3 differences across clinicopathological groups. TCRdb reassembled clones from the PCR reads with MiXCR. The V and J calls come from TCRdb's annotation, not from the publication. The table includes 30,000 to 45,000 clones, 25% to 30% detected once. Study-wide findings and caveats: Relative to benign nodules, malignant thyroid tumors were reportedly characterized by significantly elevated TCR beta diversity in blood and tumor.

Each patient went into thyroid surgery without having received any treatment. The CDR3 length is 15 residues. Germline CDR1 and CDR2: MRHNA and SNTAGT. V was clipped by 4 bases and J by 2 bases; unmatched bases: 5. The sequencing sample was made of blood. The sequence was collected from a male donor with papillary thyroid cancer or a benign thyroid nodule (not recorded which). Some clones in this sample may be carry-over from other donors' samples. The chain carries TRBV6-4 and TRBJ2-3; 8 nucleotides agree with TRBD1. The chain's CDR3 is CASSVGTGNTDTQYF. As DNA, the CDR3 is TGTGCCAGCAGTGTAGGGACAGGAAACACAGATACGCAGTATTTT.